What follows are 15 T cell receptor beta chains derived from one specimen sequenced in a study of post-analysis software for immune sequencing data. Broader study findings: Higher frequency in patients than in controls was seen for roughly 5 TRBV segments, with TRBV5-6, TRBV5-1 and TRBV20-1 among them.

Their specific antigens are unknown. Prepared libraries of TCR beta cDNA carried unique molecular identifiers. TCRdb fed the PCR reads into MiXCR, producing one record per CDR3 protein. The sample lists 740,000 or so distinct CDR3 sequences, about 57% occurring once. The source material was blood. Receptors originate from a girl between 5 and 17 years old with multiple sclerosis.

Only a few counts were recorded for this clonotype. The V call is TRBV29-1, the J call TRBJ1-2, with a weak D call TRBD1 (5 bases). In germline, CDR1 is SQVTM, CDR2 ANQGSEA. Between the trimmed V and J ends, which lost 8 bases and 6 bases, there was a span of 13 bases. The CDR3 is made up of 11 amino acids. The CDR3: CSTRKGDGYTF. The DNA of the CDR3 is TGCAGCACCAGAAAAGGGGATGGCTACACCTTC.

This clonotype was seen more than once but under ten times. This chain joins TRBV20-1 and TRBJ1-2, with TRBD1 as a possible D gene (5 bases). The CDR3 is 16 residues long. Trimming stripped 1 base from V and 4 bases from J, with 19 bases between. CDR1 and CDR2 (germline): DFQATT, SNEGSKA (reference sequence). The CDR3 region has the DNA TGCAGTGCTAGAGTAGGGGCCCTGGCGGGTTTCTATGGCTACACCTTC. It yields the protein CSARVGALAGFYGYTF.

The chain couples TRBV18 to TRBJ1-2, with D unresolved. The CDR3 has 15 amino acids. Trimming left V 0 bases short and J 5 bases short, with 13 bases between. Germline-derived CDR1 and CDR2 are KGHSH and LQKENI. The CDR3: CASSPPYHTIYGYTF. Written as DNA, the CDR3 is TGTGCCAGCTCACCACCGTACCATACGATTTATGGCTACACCTTC.

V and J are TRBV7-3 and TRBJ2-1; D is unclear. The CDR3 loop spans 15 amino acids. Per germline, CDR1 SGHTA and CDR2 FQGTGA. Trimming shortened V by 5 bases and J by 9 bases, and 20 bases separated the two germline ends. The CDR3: CASSLGIRHISEQFF. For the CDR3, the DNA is TGTGCCAGCAGCCTAGGGATCCGACATATTAGTGAGCAGTTCTTC.

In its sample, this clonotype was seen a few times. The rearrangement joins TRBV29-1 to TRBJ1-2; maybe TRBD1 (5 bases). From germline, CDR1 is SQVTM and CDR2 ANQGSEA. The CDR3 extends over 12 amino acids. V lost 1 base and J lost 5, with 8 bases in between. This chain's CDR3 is CSVEGAGYGYTF. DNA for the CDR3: TGCAGCGTTGAAGGGGCAGGGTATGGCTACACCTTC.

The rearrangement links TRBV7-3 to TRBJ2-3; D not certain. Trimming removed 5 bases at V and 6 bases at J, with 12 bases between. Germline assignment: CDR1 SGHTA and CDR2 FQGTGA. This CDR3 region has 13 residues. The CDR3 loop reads CASSPLGKDTQYF. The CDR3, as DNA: TGTGCCAGCAGCCCTCTTGGGAAGGATACGCAGTATTTT.

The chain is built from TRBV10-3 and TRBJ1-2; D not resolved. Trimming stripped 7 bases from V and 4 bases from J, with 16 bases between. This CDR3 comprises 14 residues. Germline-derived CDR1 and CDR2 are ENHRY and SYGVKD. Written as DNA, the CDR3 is TGTGCCATCACGAGAGCGGAGGGAATCTATGGCTACACCTTC. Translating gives CAITRAEGIYGYTF.

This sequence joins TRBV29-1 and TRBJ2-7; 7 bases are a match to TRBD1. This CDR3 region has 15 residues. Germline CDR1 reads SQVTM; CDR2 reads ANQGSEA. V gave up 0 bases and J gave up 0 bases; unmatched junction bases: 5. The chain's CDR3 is CSVEDRQGVSYEQYF. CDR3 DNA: TGCAGCGTTGAAGATCGGCAGGGGGTCTCCTACGAGCAGTACTTC.

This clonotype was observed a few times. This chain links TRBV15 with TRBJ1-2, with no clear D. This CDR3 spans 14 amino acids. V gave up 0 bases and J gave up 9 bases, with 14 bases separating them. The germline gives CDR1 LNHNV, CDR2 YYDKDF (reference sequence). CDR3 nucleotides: TGTGCCACCAGCAGAGAGGAACTTCCCACGCGCTACACCTTC. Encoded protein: CATSREELPTRYTF.

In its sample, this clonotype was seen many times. The DNA for the CDR3 is TGCAGCGTTGAAACAGGGGATCAGCTGGTCTACGAGCAGTACTTC. This sequence encodes CSVETGDQLVYEQYF. This sequence joins TRBV29-1 and TRBJ2-7; 7 bases are shared with TRBD1. Germline values: CDR1 SQVTM, CDR2 ANQGSEA. The CDR3 is 15 residues long. Unmatched junction bases numbered 10, after V lost 2 bases and J lost 3 bases.

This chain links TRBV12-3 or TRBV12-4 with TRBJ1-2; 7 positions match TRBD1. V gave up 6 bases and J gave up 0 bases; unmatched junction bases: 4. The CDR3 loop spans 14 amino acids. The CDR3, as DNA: TGTGCCAGCAGAGGACAGGTTGCTAACTATGGCTACACCTTC. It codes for CASRGQVANYGYTF.

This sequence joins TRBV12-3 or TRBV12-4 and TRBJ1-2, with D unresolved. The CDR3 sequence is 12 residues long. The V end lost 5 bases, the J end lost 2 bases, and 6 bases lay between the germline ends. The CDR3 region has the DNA TGTGCCAGCAGTGACGAGAACTATGGCTACACCTTC. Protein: CASSDENYGYTF.

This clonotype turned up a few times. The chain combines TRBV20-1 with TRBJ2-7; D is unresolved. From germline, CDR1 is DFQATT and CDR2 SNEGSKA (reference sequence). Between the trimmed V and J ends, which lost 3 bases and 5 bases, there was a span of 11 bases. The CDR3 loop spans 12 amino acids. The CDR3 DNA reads TGCAGTGCTAGGGGCGGCCCCGACGAGCAGTACTTC. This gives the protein CSARGGPDEQYF.

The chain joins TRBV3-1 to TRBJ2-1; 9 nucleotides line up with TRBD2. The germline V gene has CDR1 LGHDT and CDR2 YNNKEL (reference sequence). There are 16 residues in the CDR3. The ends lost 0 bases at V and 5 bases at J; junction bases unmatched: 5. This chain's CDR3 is CASSQDRAGGNNEQFF. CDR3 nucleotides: TGTGCCAGCAGCCAAGATCGAGCGGGGGGAAACAATGAGCAGTTCTTC.

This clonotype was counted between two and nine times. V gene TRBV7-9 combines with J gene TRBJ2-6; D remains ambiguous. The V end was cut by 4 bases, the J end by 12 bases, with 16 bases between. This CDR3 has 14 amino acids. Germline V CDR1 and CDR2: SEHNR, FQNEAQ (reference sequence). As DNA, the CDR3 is TGTGCCAGCAGCTCCTATCACGGGCCCTCCGTCCTGACTTTC. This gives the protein CASSSYHGPSVLTF.